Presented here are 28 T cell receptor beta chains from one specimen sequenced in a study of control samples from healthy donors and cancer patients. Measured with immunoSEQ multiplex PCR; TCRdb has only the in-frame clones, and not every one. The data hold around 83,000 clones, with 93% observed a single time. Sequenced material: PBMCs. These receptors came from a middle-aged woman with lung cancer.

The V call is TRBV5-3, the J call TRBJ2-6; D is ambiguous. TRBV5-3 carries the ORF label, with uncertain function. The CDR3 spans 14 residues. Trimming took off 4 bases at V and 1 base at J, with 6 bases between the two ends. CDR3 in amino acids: CARSLRSGANVLTF. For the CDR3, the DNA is TGTGCCAGAAGCCTAAGGTCTGGGGCCAACGTCCTGACTTTC.

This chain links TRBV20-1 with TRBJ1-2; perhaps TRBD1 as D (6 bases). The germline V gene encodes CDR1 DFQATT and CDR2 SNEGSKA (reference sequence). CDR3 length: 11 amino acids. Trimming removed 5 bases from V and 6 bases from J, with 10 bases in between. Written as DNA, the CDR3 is TGCAGTGCTTCCCGGGACAATGGCTACACCTTC. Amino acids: CSASRDNGYTF.

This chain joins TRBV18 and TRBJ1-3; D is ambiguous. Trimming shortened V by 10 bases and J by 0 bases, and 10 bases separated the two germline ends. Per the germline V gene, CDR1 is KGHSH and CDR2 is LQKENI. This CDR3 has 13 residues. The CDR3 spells CANNGDSGNTIYF. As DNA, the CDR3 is TGTGCCAACAACGGAGACTCTGGAAACACCATATATTTT.

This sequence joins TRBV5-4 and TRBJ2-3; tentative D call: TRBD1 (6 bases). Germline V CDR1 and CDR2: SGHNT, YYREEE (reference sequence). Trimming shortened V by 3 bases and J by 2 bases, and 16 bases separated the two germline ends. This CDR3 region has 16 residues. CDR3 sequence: CASSSDRTLITDTQYF. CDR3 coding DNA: TGTGCCAGCAGCTCCGACAGGACCCTAATCACAGATACGCAGTATTTT.

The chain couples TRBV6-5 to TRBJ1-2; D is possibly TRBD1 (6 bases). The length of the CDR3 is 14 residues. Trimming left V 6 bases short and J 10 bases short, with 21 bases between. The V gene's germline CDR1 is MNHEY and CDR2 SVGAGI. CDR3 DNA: TGTGCCAGCAGCCTAACCGGGACACACGGTACCTACACCTTC. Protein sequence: CASSLTGTHGTYTF.

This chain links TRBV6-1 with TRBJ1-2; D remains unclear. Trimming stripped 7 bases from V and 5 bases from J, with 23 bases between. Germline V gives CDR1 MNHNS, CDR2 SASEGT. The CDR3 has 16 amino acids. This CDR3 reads CASNVADTSQLYGYTF. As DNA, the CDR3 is TGTGCCAGCAATGTAGCAGACACCTCCCAACTATATGGCTACACCTTC.

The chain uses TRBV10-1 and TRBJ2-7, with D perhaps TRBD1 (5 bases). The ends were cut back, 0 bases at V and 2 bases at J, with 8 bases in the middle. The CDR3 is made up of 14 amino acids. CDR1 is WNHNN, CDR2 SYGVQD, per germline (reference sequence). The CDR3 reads CASSESGQTYEQYF. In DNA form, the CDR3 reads TGCGCCAGCAGTGAGTCTGGACAAACCTACGAGCAGTACTTC.

In nucleotides, the CDR3 is TGTGCCAGTGGACAGAGCTCTGGAAACACCATATATTTT. Amino acid sequence: CASGQSSGNTIYF. V and J are TRBV7-9 and TRBJ1-3; perhaps TRBD1 as D (6 bases). The ends were cut back, 9 bases at V and 0 bases at J, with 9 bases in the middle. The V gene's germline CDR1 is SEHNR and CDR2 FQNEAQ (reference sequence). CDR3 length: 13 amino acids.

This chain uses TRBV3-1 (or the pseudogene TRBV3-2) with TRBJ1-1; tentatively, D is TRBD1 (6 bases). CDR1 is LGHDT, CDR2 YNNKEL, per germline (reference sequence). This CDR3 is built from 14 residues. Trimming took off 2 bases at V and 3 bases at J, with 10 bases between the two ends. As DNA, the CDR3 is TGTGCCAGCAGCCAATCCGGGGGCGACACTGAAGCTTTCTTT. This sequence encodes CASSQSGGDTEAFF.

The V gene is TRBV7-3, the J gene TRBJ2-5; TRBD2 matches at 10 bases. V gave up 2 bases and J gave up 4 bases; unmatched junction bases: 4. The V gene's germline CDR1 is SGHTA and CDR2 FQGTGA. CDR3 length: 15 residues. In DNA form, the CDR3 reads TGTGCCAGCAGCTTACAGCGGGGGGGCGTAGAGACCCAGTACTTC. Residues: CASSLQRGGVETQYF.

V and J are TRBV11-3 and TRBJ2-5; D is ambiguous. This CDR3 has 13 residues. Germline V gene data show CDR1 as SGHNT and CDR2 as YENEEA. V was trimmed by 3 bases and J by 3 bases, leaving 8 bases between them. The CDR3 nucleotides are TGTGCCAGCAGCTTCCTCGAAGAAGAGACCCAGTACTTC. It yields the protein CASSFLEEETQYF.

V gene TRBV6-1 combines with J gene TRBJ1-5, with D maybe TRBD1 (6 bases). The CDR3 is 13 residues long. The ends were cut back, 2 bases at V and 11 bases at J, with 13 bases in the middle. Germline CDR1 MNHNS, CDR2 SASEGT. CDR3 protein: CASSERTQGTQHF. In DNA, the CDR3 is TGTGCCAGCAGTGAAAGAACTCAGGGGACCCAGCATTTT.

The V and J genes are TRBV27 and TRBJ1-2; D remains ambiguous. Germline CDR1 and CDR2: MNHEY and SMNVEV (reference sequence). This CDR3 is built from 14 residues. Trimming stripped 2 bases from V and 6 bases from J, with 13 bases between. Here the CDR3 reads CASSLRWRGNGYTF. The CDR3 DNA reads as TGTGCCAGCAGTTTAAGGTGGCGGGGAAATGGCTACACCTTC.

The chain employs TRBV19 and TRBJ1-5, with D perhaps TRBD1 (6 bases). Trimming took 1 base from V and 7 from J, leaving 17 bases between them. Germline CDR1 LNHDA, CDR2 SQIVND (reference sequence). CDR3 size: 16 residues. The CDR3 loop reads CASSIVSGGVTQPQHF. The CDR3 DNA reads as TGTGCCAGTAGTATAGTATCCGGGGGCGTAACGCAGCCCCAGCATTTT.

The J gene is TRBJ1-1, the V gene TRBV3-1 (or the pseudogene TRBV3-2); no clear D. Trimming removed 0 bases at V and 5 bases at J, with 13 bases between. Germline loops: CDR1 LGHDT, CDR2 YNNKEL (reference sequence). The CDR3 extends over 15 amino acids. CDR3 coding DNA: TGTGCCAGCAGCCAAGACGGATCTGGGAGGACTGAAGCTTTCTTT. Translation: CASSQDGSGRTEAFF.

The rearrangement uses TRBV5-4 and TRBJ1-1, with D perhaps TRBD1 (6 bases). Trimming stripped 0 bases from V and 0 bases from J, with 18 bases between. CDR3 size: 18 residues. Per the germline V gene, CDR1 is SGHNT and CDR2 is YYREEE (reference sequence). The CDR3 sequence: CASSLGTALSRMNTEAFF. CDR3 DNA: TGTGCCAGCAGCTTGGGGACAGCCCTAAGCCGCATGAACACTGAAGCTTTCTTT. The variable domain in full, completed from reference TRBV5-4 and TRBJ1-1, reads ETGVTQSPTHLIKTRGQQVTLRCSSQSGHNTVSWYQQALGQGPQFIFQYYREEENGRGNFPPRFSGLQFPNYSSELNVNALELDDSALYLCASSLGTALSRMNTEAFFGQGTRLTVV.

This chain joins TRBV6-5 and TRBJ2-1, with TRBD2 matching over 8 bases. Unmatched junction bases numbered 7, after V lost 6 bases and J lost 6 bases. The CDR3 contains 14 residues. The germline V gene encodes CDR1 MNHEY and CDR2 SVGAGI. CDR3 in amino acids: CASSYSGAINEQFF. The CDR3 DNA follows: TGTGCCAGCAGCTATAGCGGGGCGATCAATGAGCAGTTCTTC.

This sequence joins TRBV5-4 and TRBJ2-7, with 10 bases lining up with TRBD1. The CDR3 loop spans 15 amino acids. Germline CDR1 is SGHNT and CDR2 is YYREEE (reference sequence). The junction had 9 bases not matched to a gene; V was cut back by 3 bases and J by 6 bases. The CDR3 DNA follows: TGTGCCAGCAGCTCGCGGACAGGGGGGATAAGCGAGCAGTACTTC. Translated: CASSSRTGGISEQYF.

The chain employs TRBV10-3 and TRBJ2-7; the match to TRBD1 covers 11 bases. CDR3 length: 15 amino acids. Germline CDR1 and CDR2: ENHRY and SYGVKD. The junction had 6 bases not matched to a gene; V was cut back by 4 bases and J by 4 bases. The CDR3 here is CAISGVGTGGYEQYF. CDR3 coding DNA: TGTGCCATCAGTGGAGTCGGGACAGGGGGGTACGAGCAGTACTTC.

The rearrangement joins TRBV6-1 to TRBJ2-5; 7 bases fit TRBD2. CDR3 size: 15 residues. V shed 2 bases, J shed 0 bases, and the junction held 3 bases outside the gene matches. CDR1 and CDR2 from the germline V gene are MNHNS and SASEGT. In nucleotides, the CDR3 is TGTGCCAGCAGTGAACAGGGAGGGGACCAAGAGACCCAGTACTTC. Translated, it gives CASSEQGGDQETQYF.

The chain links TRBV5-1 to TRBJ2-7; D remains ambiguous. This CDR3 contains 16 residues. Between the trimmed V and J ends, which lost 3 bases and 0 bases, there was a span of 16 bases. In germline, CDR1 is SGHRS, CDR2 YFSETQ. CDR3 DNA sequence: TGCGCCAGCAGCTCCGCCCCCCCACCCGGCTCCTACGAGCAGTACTTC. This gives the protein CASSSAPPPGSYEQYF.

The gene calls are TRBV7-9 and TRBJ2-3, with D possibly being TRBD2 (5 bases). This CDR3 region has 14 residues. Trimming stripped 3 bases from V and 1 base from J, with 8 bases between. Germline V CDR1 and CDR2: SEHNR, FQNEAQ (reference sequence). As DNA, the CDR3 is TGTGCCAGCAGCTTGTTTAGCGGCACAGATACGCAGTATTTT. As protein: CASSLFSGTDTQYF. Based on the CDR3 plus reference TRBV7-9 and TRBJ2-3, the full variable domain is DTGVSQNPRHKITKRGQNVTFRCDPISEHNRLYWYRQTLGQGPEFLTYFQNEAQLEKSRLLSDRFSAERPKGSFSTLEIQRTEQGDSAMYLCASSLFSGTDTQYFGPGTRLTVL.

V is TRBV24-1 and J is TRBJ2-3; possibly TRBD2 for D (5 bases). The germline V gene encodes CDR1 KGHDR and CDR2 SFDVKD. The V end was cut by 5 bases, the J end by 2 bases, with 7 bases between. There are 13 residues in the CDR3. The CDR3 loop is CATSVGDTDTQYF. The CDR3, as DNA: TGTGCCACCAGTGTCGGGGACACAGATACGCAGTATTTT.

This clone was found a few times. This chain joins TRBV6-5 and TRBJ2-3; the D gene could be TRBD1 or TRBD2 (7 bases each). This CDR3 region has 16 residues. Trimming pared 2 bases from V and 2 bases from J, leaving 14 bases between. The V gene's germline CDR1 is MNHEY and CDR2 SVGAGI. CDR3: CASSYSQGGNTDTQYF. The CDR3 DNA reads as TGTGCCAGCAGTTACAGCCAGGGGGGGAACACAGATACGCAGTATTTT.

The CDR3 reads CASKAVTNYGYTF. CDR3 in DNA: TGTGCCAGCAAGGCAGTAACTAACTATGGCTACACCTTC. The chain has TRBV27 and TRBJ1-2; D unresolved. The CDR3 is 13 residues long. From germline, CDR1 is MNHEY and CDR2 SMNVEV (reference sequence). V lost 7 bases and J 0 bases, leaving 9 bases between the germline ends.

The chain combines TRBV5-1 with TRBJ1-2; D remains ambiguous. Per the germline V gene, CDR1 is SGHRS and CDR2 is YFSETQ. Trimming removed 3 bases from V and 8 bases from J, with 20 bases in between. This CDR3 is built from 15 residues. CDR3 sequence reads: CASSSDQNYGGGYTF. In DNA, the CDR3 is TGCGCCAGCAGCTCGGACCAGAACTACGGAGGCGGCTACACCTTC. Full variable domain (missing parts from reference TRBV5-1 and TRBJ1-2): KAGVTQTPRYLIKTRGQQVTLSCSPISGHRSVSWYQQTPGQGLQFLFEYFSETQRNKGNFPGRFSGRQFSNSRSEMNVSTLELGDSALYLCASSSDQNYGGGYTFGSGTRLTVV.

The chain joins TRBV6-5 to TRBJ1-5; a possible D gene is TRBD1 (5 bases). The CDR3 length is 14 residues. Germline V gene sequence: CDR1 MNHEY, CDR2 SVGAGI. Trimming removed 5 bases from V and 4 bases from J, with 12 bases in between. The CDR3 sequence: CASSHRGWNQPQHF. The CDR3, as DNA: TGTGCCAGCAGTCATCGGGGGTGGAATCAGCCCCAGCATTTT.

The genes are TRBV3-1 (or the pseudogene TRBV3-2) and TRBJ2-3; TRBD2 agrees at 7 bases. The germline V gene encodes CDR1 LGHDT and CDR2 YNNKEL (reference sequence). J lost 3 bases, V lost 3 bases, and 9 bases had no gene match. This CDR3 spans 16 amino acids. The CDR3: CASSQALGGGTDTQYF. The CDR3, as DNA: TGTGCCAGCAGCCAGGCGTTGGGCGGGGGTACAGATACGCAGTATTTT.